A single sample gave rise to the 23 T cell receptor beta chains below, sequenced in a study of blood T cell repertoires in COVID-19. Profiled with immunoSEQ multiplex PCR; TCRdb holds only in-frame clones, not every one. The table has roughly 200,000 clones, approximately 81% seen once. The sample taken for sequencing was peripheral blood. These receptors came from an elderly woman with active or convalescent COVID-19.

This rearrangement joins TRBV11-1 to TRBJ1-1; D possibly corresponds to TRBD1 (5 bases). Germline CDR1 reads SGHAT; CDR2 reads FQDESV (reference sequence). CDR3 length: 16 residues. Trimming cost V 3 bases and J 0 bases, with 14 bases left between them. The DNA of the CDR3 is TGTGCCAGCAGCTTCCGCGGGGGGTTAATGAACACTGAAGCTTTCTTT. Translated: CASSFRGGLMNTEAFF.

The chain employs TRBV5-1 and TRBJ2-7, with TRBD1 matching 12 bases. There are 15 residues in the CDR3. The V gene end was trimmed by 4 bases and the J gene end by 5 bases; junction bases not matched to a gene: 7. Germline V lookup: CDR1 SGHRS, CDR2 YFSETQ. Here the CDR3 DNA reads TGCGCCAGCAGCCTGGAGGGACAGGGGGCCAACGAGCAGTACTTC. Protein: CASSLEGQGANEQYF.

This clone was seen only once. The chain uses TRBV5-1 and TRBJ2-3; D may be TRBD1 (6 bases). Germline V gene data show CDR1 as SGHRS and CDR2 as YFSETQ. Trimming cost V 5 bases and J 3 bases, with 16 bases left between them. CDR3 length: 15 amino acids. The CDR3 is CASRGRGQPTDTQYF. In DNA form, the CDR3 reads TGCGCCAGCAGAGGCAGGGGTCAGCCGACAGATACGCAGTATTTT.

The rearrangement links TRBV6-5 to TRBJ2-1; TRBD2 matches at 12 bases. Germline CDR1 is MNHEY and CDR2 is SVGAGI. With V trimmed by 6 bases and J by 8 bases, 5 bases remained unmatched. The length of the CDR3 is 14 residues. CDR3 DNA: TGTGCCAGCAGCAGGACTAGCGGGGCGGATGAGCAGTTCTTC. Translating it yields CASSRTSGADEQFF.

The genes are TRBV7-9 and TRBJ1-6; no clear D gene. In germline, CDR1 is SEHNR, CDR2 FQNEAQ (reference sequence). This CDR3 has 15 residues. Trimming removed 4 bases at V and 10 bases at J, with 17 bases between. The CDR3 reads CASSSQAPGRSPLHF. The CDR3 region has the DNA TGTGCCAGCAGCTCCCAAGCCCCAGGTCGGTCACCCCTCCACTTT.

The V gene is TRBV7-9, the J gene TRBJ2-3; 7 bases line up with TRBD1. This CDR3 spans 13 amino acids. Trimming removed 6 bases from V and 4 bases from J; junction bases left unmatched: 4. Germline CDR1 SEHNR, CDR2 FQNEAQ (reference sequence). In DNA form, the CDR3 reads TGTGCCAGCAGTACCCAGGGGGCAGATACGCAGTATTTT. This gives the protein CASSTQGADTQYF.

The chain couples TRBV24-1 to TRBJ2-7; D might be TRBD2 (6 bases). V was trimmed by 4 bases and J by 3 bases, leaving 9 bases between them. The CDR3 loop spans 13 amino acids. Germline V gives CDR1 KGHDR, CDR2 SFDVKD. The CDR3 region has the DNA TGTGCCACCAGTGACCCGACTAGCTACGAGCAGTACTTC. Translating gives CATSDPTSYEQYF.

The rearrangement joins TRBV6-1 to TRBJ2-1; tentatively, D is TRBD1 (6 bases). The CDR3 length is 15 residues. V lost 3 bases and J 5 bases, leaving 14 bases between the germline ends. Germline V CDR1 and CDR2: MNHNS, SASEGT. The CDR3 sequence: CASSEGQATNNEQFF. As DNA, the CDR3 is TGTGCCAGCAGTGAGGGACAAGCTACCAACAATGAGCAGTTCTTC.

The V gene is TRBV11-3, the J gene TRBJ2-5, with 9 bases that match TRBD2. CDR3 length: 16 amino acids. Trimming cost V 3 bases and J 3 bases; bases outside gene matches: 8. Germline V CDR1 and CDR2: SGHNT, YENEEA. The CDR3 nucleotides read TGTGCCAGCAGCTTGTGGCGGGGGGGCGTGGAAGAGACCCAGTACTTC. It is translated as CASSLWRGGVEETQYF. The full variable domain, rest sourced from reference TRBV11-3 and TRBJ2-5, is EAGVVQSPRYKIIEKKQPVAFWCNPISGHNTLYWYLQNLGQGPELLIRYENEEAVDDSQLPKDRFSAERLKGVDSTLKIQPAELGDSAVYLCASSLWRGGVEETQYFGPGTRLLVL.

The rearrangement links TRBV5-1 to TRBJ2-7; tentatively, D is TRBD1 (6 bases). Germline CDR1 reads SGHRS; CDR2 reads YFSETQ. The length of the CDR3 is 15 residues. V was clipped by 4 bases and J by 6 bases, with 20 bases between them. CDR3 in amino acids: CASSPPGQGRSEQYF. Written as DNA, the CDR3 is TGCGCCAGCAGCCCACCGGGACAAGGCCGCTCCGAGCAGTACTTC.

The chain employs TRBV7-9 and TRBJ2-1; weak D call: TRBD2 (6 bases). Trimming pared 5 bases from V and 4 bases from J, leaving 12 bases between. Per the germline V gene, CDR1 is SEHNR and CDR2 is FQNEAQ (reference sequence). The CDR3 runs to 14 residues. The CDR3 loop is CASSAGLLYNEQFF. CDR3 nucleotides: TGTGCCAGCAGCGCGGGACTCCTTTACAATGAGCAGTTCTTC.

V usage is TRBV15 and J usage is TRBJ1-1, with D maybe TRBD1 (5 bases). The CDR3 runs 17 residues. Trimming shortened V by 0 bases and J by 3 bases, and 17 bases separated the two germline ends. Germline loops: CDR1 LNHNV, CDR2 YYDKDF (reference sequence). The CDR3 DNA follows: TGTGCCACCAGCAGAGATGGGTTGCAGGGTGGAGACACTGAAGCTTTCTTT. Amino acid sequence: CATSRDGLQGGDTEAFF.

The chain is built from TRBV15 and TRBJ2-1; 10 bases line up with TRBD2. V was clipped by 5 bases and J by 4 bases; unmatched bases: 5. The CDR3 is 15 residues long. The germline CDR1 and CDR2 sequences are LNHNV and YYDKDF (reference sequence). The CDR3 sequence: CATSARLAGYNEQFF. The CDR3 nucleotides are TGTGCCACCAGCGCCCGACTAGCGGGTTACAATGAGCAGTTCTTC.

The rearrangement joins TRBV6-2 or TRBV6-3 to TRBJ1-2; no clear D. Germline CDR1 and CDR2: MNHEY and SVGEGT. With 0 bases removed from V and 5 bases from J, the gap between germline ends came to 7 bases. The CDR3 totals 13 residues. The CDR3 protein is CASSYSGRYGYTF. The CDR3 coding sequence is TGTGCCAGCAGTTACTCGGGCAGATATGGCTACACCTTC.

The chain uses TRBV25-1 and TRBJ2-2; 9 nucleotides match TRBD1. CDR3 length equals 16 residues. Germline V CDR1 and CDR2: MGHDK, SYGVNS. Losses at the gene ends were 7 bases for V and 4 bases for J; bases not matched to a gene: 10. CDR3 residues: CASTQGGTGRTGELFF. The CDR3 DNA reads TGTGCCAGCACCCAGGGCGGGACAGGGCGCACCGGGGAGCTGTTTTTT. Using reference TRBV25-1 and TRBJ2-2 for the parts outside the CDR3, the full variable domain is EADIYQTPRYLVIGTGKKITLECSQTMGHDKMYWYQQDPGMELHLIHYSYGVNSTEKGDLSSESTVSRIRTEHFPLTLESARPSHTSQYLCASTQGGTGRTGELFFGEGSRLTVL.

This chain links TRBV18 with TRBJ2-5, with D maybe TRBD2 (6 bases). Germline V gene data show CDR1 as KGHSH and CDR2 as LQKENI. The CDR3 runs 15 residues. Trimming left V 6 bases short and J 5 bases short, with 19 bases between. The CDR3 DNA is TGTGCCAGCTCCCCCGATGTGGGGGGAGAGGAGACCCAGTACTTC. Translating it yields CASSPDVGGEETQYF.

This rearrangement joins TRBV2 to TRBJ2-2, with 11 bases lining up with TRBD2. This CDR3 spans 14 amino acids. Unmatched junction bases numbered 1, after V lost 6 bases and J lost 4 bases. Germline V gene data show CDR1 as SNHLY and CDR2 as FYNNEI. CDR3 loop: CASSLAGGTGELFF. CDR3 coding DNA: TGTGCCAGCAGCCTAGCGGGGGGCACCGGGGAGCTGTTTTTT.

This chain joins TRBV12-3 or TRBV12-4 and TRBJ1-5, with a possible D match to TRBD1 (5 bases). This CDR3 comprises 13 residues. V was cut by 4 bases and J by 5 bases, with 9 bases left in between. The CDR3, as DNA: TGTGCCAGCAGTTGGGGCGAGCATCAGCCCCAGCATTTT. Its translation is CASSWGEHQPQHF.

The rearrangement joins TRBV30 to TRBJ1-5, with TRBD1 matching 8 bases. Germline CDR1 GTSNPN, CDR2 SVGIG (reference sequence). Unmatched junction bases numbered 11, after V lost 1 base and J lost 3 bases. This CDR3 region has 17 residues. CDR3 coding DNA: TGTGCCTGGAGTGACAGAGGGACAGGTCCGCCCAATCAGCCCCAGCATTTT. Translated: CAWSDRGTGPPNQPQHF. The full variable domain, with the rest looked up from reference TRBV30 and TRBJ1-5, is SQTIHQWPATLVQPVGSPLSLECTVEGTSNPNLYWYRQAAGRGLQLLFYSVGIGQISSEVPQNLSASRPQDRQFILSSKKLLLSDSGFYLCAWSDRGTGPPNQPQHFGDGTRLSIL.

This clone was seen just once. V gene TRBV14 combines with J gene TRBJ1-4, with D maybe TRBD1 (6 bases). Trimming took 4 bases from V and 2 from J, leaving 11 bases between them. Per the germline V gene, CDR1 is SGHDN and CDR2 is FVKESK. The CDR3 contains 15 residues. Here the CDR3 DNA reads TGTGCCAGCAGCCTGTGGGACAATACTAATGAAAAACTGTTTTTT. Amino acid sequence: CASSLWDNTNEKLFF.

The CDR3 DNA is TGTGCCAGCGGCCGGGGACATTCCCTGGCCTCTGGGGCCAACGTCCTGACTTTC. Translation: CASGRGHSLASGANVLTF. This chain joins TRBV7-2 and TRBJ2-6, with D maybe TRBD1 (6 bases). Germline CDR1 reads SGHTA; CDR2 reads FQGNSA. V was cut by 8 bases and J by 0 bases, with 20 bases left in between. The CDR3 runs to 18 residues.

V usage is TRBV4-3 and J usage is TRBJ1-6; 8 bases map to TRBD1. Germline V gives CDR1 LGHNA, CDR2 YSLEER. The CDR3 has 16 residues. V lost 0 bases and J lost 6; bases outside the gene matches: 4. CDR3 amino acids: CASSQDKGQVNSPLHF. Here the CDR3 DNA reads TGCGCCAGCAGCCAAGATAAGGGACAGGTTAATTCACCCCTCCACTTT.

The chain has TRBV7-9 and TRBJ2-7; D gene unclear. There are 14 residues in the CDR3. With 3 bases removed from V and 0 bases from J, the gap between germline ends came to 9 bases. CDR1 and CDR2 from the germline V gene are SEHNR and FQNEAQ (reference sequence). CDR3 nucleotide sequence: TGTGCCAGCAGCTTGGTGGCTAGCTCCTACGAGCAGTACTTC. It specifies CASSLVASSYEQYF. The full variable domain, in which reference TRBV7-9 and TRBJ2-7 provide the parts outside the CDR3, is DTGVSQNPRHKITKRGQNVTFRCDPISEHNRLYWYRQTLGQGPEFLTYFQNEAQLEKSRLLSDRFSAERPKGSFSTLEIQRTEQGDSAMYLCASSLVASSYEQYFGPGTRLTVT.